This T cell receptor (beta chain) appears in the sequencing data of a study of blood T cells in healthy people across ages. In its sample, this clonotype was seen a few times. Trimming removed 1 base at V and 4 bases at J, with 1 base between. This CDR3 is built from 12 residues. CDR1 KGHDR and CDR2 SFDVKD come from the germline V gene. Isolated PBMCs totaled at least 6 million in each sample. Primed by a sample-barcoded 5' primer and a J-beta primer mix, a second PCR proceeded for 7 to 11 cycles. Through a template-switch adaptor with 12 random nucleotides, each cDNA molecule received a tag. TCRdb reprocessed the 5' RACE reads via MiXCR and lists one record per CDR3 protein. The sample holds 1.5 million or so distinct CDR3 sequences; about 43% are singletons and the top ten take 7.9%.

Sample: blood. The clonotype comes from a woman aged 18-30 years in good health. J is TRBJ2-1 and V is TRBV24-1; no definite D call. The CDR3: CATSDFYNEQFF. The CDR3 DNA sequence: TGTGCCACCAGTGATTTTTACAATGAGCAGTTCTTC.